This T cell receptor (beta chain) was documented in a study of spatial heterogeneity in lung cancer (dated by TCRdb to between 2017 and 2020). About the study as a whole: Beta-chain transcripts were consistently detected in greater numbers than alpha-chain transcripts, which likely reflected higher beta-chain transcript abundance. In the raw uncorrected reads, each unique combination of TCR and UMI appeared on average more than ten times. At surgery, hundreds of tumor regions, almost 65 matched nontumor lung samples and 45 to 60 PBMC samples were TCR-sequenced for both alpha and beta chains. The study quantitatively compared TCR alpha and beta repertoires across multiple tumor regions, matched nontumor lung and blood in non-small cell lung cancer. The study linked features of the TCR repertoire to counts of nonsynonymous mutations, which were determined by whole-exome sequencing of tumor tissue.

This clonotype was observed at least ten times. Its specific antigen is unknown. No clone much larger than this one lies a single base away; base qualities are absent. Library preparation was by 5' RACE. Instrument on record: NextSeq 500. To allow correction of PCR and sequencing errors, the TCR library protocol tagged every TCR cDNA molecule with a unique molecular identifier. In the paper's pipeline: Decombinator tools were used for TCR identification, UMI-based error correction and CDR3 extraction. TCRs above a frequency of 2 per 1,000, corresponding to the top 1% of the tumor frequency distribution, were defined as expanded. Rényi diversity was computed with the R vegan package after subsampling each repertoire 100 times to 5,000 TCRs. CDR3 similarity networks were built from amino acid triplet string-kernel similarity, connecting CDR3s with pairwise similarity above 0.82. The public reads were reanalyzed by TCRdb: fastp trimming at Q25, MiXCR alignment, in-frame beta chains only. Each entry merges the rows of one CDR3 protein and shows their most common DNA and genes. TCRdb, not the authors, supplied the V and J calls. Present in this sample are roughly 100,000 distinct CDR3 sequences, 7% to 9% of which were seen just once. About 7% of the sample rests with the top ten.

Including cysteine and phenylalanine, the CDR3 has 14 amino acids. The entry retains the CDR3 DNA only, 42 bases that are in frame from base 1. Relative to germline, V is 4 bases shorter and J is 7 bases shorter, with 17 bases between their ends. Summary of the overall study and its limitations: Ubiquitous expanded tumor TCRs were detected in blood more often at tumor resection than at routine follow-up. Additional single-cell paired TCR alpha and beta sequencing was considered necessary to confirm, at a functional level, the hypothesis that regional TCRs recognize regional mutations.

The time point tag for this specimen amounts to: sample taken at primary tumor resection. For TCR sequencing, whole RNA was extracted from tumor and nontumor lung tissue, or from cryopreserved PBMC samples, and no cell sorting was done. Samples were obtained from around 72 patients with early-stage, untreated non-small cell lung cancer from the lung TRACERx cohort. Only patients for whom sufficient RNA was available from at least two tumor regions were selected for TCR sequencing. The rearrangement combines TRBV23-1 with TRBJ2-7; the D region may be TRBD1 or TRBD2, each matching 5 bases equally. TRBV23-1 carries the ORF label, with uncertain function. The receptor was isolated from a male donor with early-stage non-small cell lung cancer. This specimen was PBMCs, taken at surgery. The nucleotides are TGCGCCAGCAGTCGCCTGGGGACGGAGCGGGAGCAGTACTTC. Its coded protein is CASSRLGTEREQYF.